Listed below are T cell receptor beta chains from one sample, sequenced in a study of post-analysis software for immune sequencing data. TCRdb ran MiXCR on the PCR reads and lists one entry per CDR3 protein. Here the sample spans about 680,000 distinct CDR3 sequences, 59% being singletons. Material for sequencing was blood. These receptor sequences come from a girl aged 2 to 9 with multiple sclerosis. The CDR3 runs from the conserved cysteine through the conserved F or W. Fields, in order: J gene, V gene, clone size, D gene, CDR3 DNA, CDR3 protein. The D gene is left open where the match is weak. Clone sizes are given selectively: once, few, many, or a class where the clone is expanded.

TRBJ2-4 TRBV12-3/TRBV12-4 NA TRBD1 TGTGCCAGCAGTTTAACCCGGGACAGGGGGCCTAACATTCAGTACTTC CASSLTRDRGPNIQYF
TRBJ2-7 TRBV28 NA NA TGTGCCAGCAGTTTTCCATGGGGCGCCTACGAGCAGTACTTC CASSFPWGAYEQYF
TRBJ2-3 TRBV27 NA NA TGTGCCAGCAGTTTAAACGGGATAGCCCAAAGCACAGATACGCAGTATTTT CASSLNGIAQSTDTQYF
TRBJ1-6 TRBV12-3/TRBV12-4 NA TRBD1 TGTGCCAGCAGTCGGACAGGGGAGTCACCCCTCCACTTT CASSRTGESPLHF
TRBJ1-1 TRBV29-1 NA NA TGCAGCGCTCCAGCGGGCGCTGAAGCTTTCTTT CSAPAGAEAFF
TRBJ2-5 TRBV20-1 NA NA TGCAGTGCTAGACACAGACAGAAAGAGACCCAGTACTTC CSARHRQKETQYF
TRBJ1-2 TRBV12-3/TRBV12-4 NA NA TGTGCCAGCAGTTTTGGGCAGGGGCATGGCTACACCTTC CASSFGQGHGYTF
TRBJ1-1 TRBV4-2 NA TRBD1 TGTGCCAGCAGCCAGGGTCCAGGGGGCGAGAACACTGAAGCTTTCTTT CASSQGPGGENTEAFF
TRBJ1-2 TRBV10-3 NA TRBD1 TGTGCCATCAGCCATGACAGGGCCCGCTATGGCTACACCTTC CAISHDRARYGYTF
TRBJ2-1 TRBV28 NA NA TGTGCCAGCAGTTTTGTTGGCAAATCCAATGAGCAGTTCTTC CASSFVGKSNEQFF
TRBJ2-1 TRBV12-3/TRBV12-4 NA TRBD1 TGTGCCAGCAGTTTACTCGGACAGGGGGCGAATGAGCAGTTCTTC CASSLLGQGANEQFF
TRBJ2-1 TRBV5-1 NA TRBD2 TGCGCCAGCTTTAACTCGGGACTAGCGGACCAAAGGGGTGAGCAGTTCTTC CASFNSGLADQRGEQFF
TRBJ1-2 TRBV6-5 few TRBD1 TGTGCCAGCAGTTATACTCGCCAGGGGGCAGGGTATGGCTACACCTTC CASSYTRQGAGYGYTF
TRBJ2-1 TRBV12-3/TRBV12-4 NA TRBD1 TGTGCCAGCAGTTTAGCAGAAGGATTGACAGGGGGTCTTACCCATGAGCAGTTCTTC CASSLAEGLTGGLTHEQFF
TRBJ2-5 TRBV20-1 NA TRBD2 TGCAGTGCTCGACCCCTGCCCCGACTAGCGGGGGGAGCGGGAGAGACCCAGTACTTC CSARPLPRLAGGAGETQYF
TRBJ2-7 TRBV7-3 NA NA TGTGCCAGCAGCTTAAACGACAATTTAGAGAGGTACTTC CASSLNDNLERYF
TRBJ2-3 TRBV6-2/TRBV6-3 once TRBD2 TGTGCCAGCAGACCCATAGCGGGGGATTCAGATACGCAGTATTTT CASRPIAGDSDTQYF
TRBJ2-1 TRBV11-2 NA NA TGTGCCAGCAGCCCGAGAGGAGGGGGCGCGGGCAATGAGCAGTTCTTC CASSPRGGGAGNEQFF
TRBJ1-2 TRBV29-1 NA NA TGCAGCGTTGAAGAGGACGCTTACTATGGCTACACCTTC CSVEEDAYYGYTF
TRBJ2-1 TRBV3-1 NA NA TGTGCCAGCACCCCAAGGCCTAGTACATACAATGAGCAGTTCTTC CASTPRPSTYNEQFF
TRBJ2-6 TRBV5-6 once NA TGTGCCAGCAATCGAGTTAGCTCTGGGGCCAACGTCCTGACTTTC CASNRVSSGANVLTF
TRBJ2-3 TRBV6-2/TRBV6-3 NA NA TGTGCCAGCAGTACCGGAGGGTTTCCCACAGATACGCAGTATTTT CASSTGGFPTDTQYF
TRBJ2-5 TRBV4-2 NA TRBD2 TGTGCCAGCAGCCAAACCGGGACTAGCGGGGAGGAGACCCAGTACTTC CASSQTGTSGEETQYF
TRBJ2-3 TRBV5-1 few TRBD2 TGCGCCAGCAGTTTGGTCCCAATTGGGACTAGCGGGAGAGACGATGCGCAGTATTTT CASSLVPIGTSGRDDAQYF
TRBJ2-5 TRBV7-9 NA NA TGTGCCAGCAGCTTAGAGGTTCGCCAGACCCAGTACTTC CASSLEVRQTQYF
TRBJ1-5 TRBV18 few NA TGTGCCAGCTCAATTGGGGAATTAGGTCAGCCCCAGCATTTT CASSIGELGQPQHF
TRBJ2-3 TRBV5-1 NA TRBD1 TGCGCCAGCAGCTTCGGCAGGGGGCTTGGAGATACGCAGTATTTT CASSFGRGLGDTQYF
TRBJ1-2 TRBV4-3 NA NA TGCGCCAGCAGCCAAGATGGACCGGGACCGCCCGGGTCTGATGGCTACACCTTC CASSQDGPGPPGSDGYTF
TRBJ2-1 TRBV5-1 few TRBD2 TGCGCCAGCAGACTAGCGGGGGGCGATGAGCAGTTCTTC CASRLAGGDEQFF
TRBJ1-2 TRBV29-1 NA NA TGCAGCGTTGAATACGGGGACCACTATGGCTACACCTTC CSVEYGDHYGYTF
TRBJ2-2 TRBV20-1 NA NA TGCAGTGCTAGGGGCCCAGACACCGGGGAGCTGTTTTTT CSARGPDTGELFF
TRBJ1-1 TRBV2 once NA TGTGCCAGCAACCTCTCTCCGACCTACAGGGAATTCACTGAAGCTTTCTTT CASNLSPTYREFTEAFF
TRBJ2-5 TRBV12-3/TRBV12-4 NA NA TGTGCCAGCACTGGCGAAGGGTGGGAGACCCAGTACTTC CASTGEGWETQYF
TRBJ2-4 TRBV4-1 NA NA TGCGCCAGCAGCCAAGAAGGGACTTACCGGGAGCAGTACTTC CASSQEGTYREQYF
TRBJ2-1 TRBV7-9 NA NA TGTGCCAGCAGCTTCAATGGCAATGAGCAGTTCTTC CASSFNGNEQFF
TRBJ2-3 TRBV5-1 few TRBD1 TGCGCCAGCATTTTTCAGGGGGTAGGCTCCCCAGATACGCAGTATTTT CASIFQGVGSPDTQYF
TRBJ2-5 TRBV29-1 NA NA TGTATGGTAGGGGTAAGGGAGACCCAGTACTTC CMVGVRETQYF
TRBJ1-5 TRBV6-2/TRBV6-3 once NA TGTGCCAGCAGTCCCCGGGACCGAGGGACCGGTCAGCCCCAGCATTTT CASSPRDRGTGQPQHF
TRBJ2-1 TRBV20-1 NA NA TGCAGTGCTTCTCCCGATCCCGTCGGGTCCTACAATGAGCAGTTCTTC CSASPDPVGSYNEQFF
TRBJ2-3 TRBV5-1 NA TRBD2 TGCGCCAGCAGGGAAGCGGGAGGGCCAGATACGCAGTATTTT CASREAGGPDTQYF
TRBJ2-1 TRBV7-2 few NA TGTGCCAGCAGCTTAGCGGGGACGCCCAGCTCCTACAATGAGCAGTTCTTC CASSLAGTPSSYNEQFF
TRBJ2-5 TRBV20-1 NA TRBD2 TGCAGTGCTAGAATGGCGGGCGGGAGGCCGCAGTACTTC CSARMAGGRPQYF
TRBJ2-7 TRBV3-1 NA NA TGTGCCAGCAGCCGACGACCCGCCGGCGAGCAGTACTTC CASSRRPAGEQYF
TRBJ1-2 TRBV7-9 few NA TGTGCCAGCAGCTTAAACGGGGAGGATGGCTACACCTTC CASSLNGEDGYTF
TRBJ1-2 TRBV20-1 NA TRBD1 TGCAGTGCTAGAGATCTAGGGGGCGGTAACTATGGCTACACCTTC CSARDLGGGNYGYTF
TRBJ1-6 TRBV5-1 NA TRBD1 TGCGCCAGCAGCTCTTGGACAGGGGGAAATTCACCCCTCCACTTT CASSSWTGGNSPLHF
TRBJ2-7 TRBV6-6 NA TRBD2 TGTGCCAGCAGACCCAGCGGGAACGACTACGAGCAGTACTTC CASRPSGNDYEQYF
TRBJ2-3 TRBV2 NA NA TGTGCCAGCAGTGAACAGTCCCCCGATACGCAGTATTTT CASSEQSPDTQYF
TRBJ1-1 TRBV3-1 NA NA TGTGCCAGCAGCCAAGAAGCGGGGGGGCGACGCGCTTTCTTT CASSQEAGGRRAFF
TRBJ1-2 TRBV7-2 NA NA TGTGCCAGCAGCTTAAATCCCGCTGGAGGCTACACCTTC CASSLNPAGGYTF
TRBJ2-7 TRBV28 NA NA TGTGCCAGCAGTTTAATCCTGACGGGAGCCTACGAGCAGTACTTC CASSLILTGAYEQYF
TRBJ2-3 TRBV3-1 NA NA TGTGCCAGCAGCCCATCCGGCGGGATGGGGACAGATACGCAGTATTTT CASSPSGGMGTDTQYF
TRBJ2-1 TRBV5-1 NA NA TGTGCCAACTCAGATTCCAGGCGGAACAATGAGCAGTTCTTC CANSDSRRNNEQFF